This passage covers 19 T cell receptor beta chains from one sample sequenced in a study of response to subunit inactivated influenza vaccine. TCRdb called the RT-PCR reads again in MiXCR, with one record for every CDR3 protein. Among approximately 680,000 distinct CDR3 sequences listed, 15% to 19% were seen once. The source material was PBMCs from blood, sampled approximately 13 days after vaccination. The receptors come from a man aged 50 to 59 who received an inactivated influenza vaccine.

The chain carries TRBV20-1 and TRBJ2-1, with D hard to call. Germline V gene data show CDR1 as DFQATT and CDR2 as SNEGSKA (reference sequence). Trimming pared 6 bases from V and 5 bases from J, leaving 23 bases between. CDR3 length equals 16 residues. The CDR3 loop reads CSAVPVFLVLHNEQFF. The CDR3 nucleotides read TGCAGTGCGGTACCGGTCTTTTTGGTCCTACACAATGAGCAGTTCTTC.

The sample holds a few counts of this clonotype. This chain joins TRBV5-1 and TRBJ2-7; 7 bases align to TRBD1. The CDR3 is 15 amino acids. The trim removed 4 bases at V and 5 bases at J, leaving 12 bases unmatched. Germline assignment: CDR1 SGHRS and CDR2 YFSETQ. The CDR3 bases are TGCGCCAGCAGCATACTACAGGGGTCCTGGGACGAGCAGTACTTC. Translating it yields CASSILQGSWDEQYF.

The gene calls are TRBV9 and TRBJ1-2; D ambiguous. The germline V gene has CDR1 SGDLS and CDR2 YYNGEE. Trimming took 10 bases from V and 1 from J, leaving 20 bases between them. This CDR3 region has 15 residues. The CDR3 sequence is CASSAIVGSNYGYTF. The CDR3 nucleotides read TGTGCCTCCAGCGCCATCGTCGGAAGTAACTATGGCTACACCTTC. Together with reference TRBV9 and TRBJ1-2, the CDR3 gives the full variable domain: DSGVTQTPKHLITATGQRVTLRCSPRSGDLSVYWYQQSLDQGLQFLIQYYNGEERAKGNILERFSAQQFPDLHSELNLSSLELGDSALYFCASSAIVGSNYGYTFGSGTRLTVV.

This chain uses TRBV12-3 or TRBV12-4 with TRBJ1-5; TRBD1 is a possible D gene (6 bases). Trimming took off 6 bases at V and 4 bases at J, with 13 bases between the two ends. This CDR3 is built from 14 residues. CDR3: CASRPGQMNQPQHF. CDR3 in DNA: TGTGCCAGCAGACCAGGACAGATGAATCAGCCCCAGCATTTT.

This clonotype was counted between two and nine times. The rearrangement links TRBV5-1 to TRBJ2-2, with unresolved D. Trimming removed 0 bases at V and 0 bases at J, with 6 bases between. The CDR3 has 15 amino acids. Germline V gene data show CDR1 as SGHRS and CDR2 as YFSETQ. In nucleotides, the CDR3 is TGCGCCAGCAGCTTGGACGGGCCGAACACCGGGGAGCTGTTTTTT. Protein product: CASSLDGPNTGELFF.

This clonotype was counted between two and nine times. This chain's CDR3 is CASSSNGEPKYEQYF. The CDR3 DNA reads TGCGCCAGCAGCTCGAACGGGGAACCTAAATACGAGCAGTACTTC. The V call is TRBV5-1, the J call TRBJ2-7, with D possibly TRBD2 on 5 matching bases. Germline values: CDR1 SGHRS, CDR2 YFSETQ. V was shortened by 3 bases and J by 4 bases, with 17 bases between the two germline ends. The CDR3 length is 15 residues.

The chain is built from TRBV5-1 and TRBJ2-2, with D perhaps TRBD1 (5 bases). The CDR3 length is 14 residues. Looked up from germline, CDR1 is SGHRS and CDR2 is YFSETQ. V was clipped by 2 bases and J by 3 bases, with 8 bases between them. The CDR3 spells CASSLIGDTGELFF. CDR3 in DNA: TGCGCCAGCAGCTTAATAGGGGACACCGGGGAGCTGTTTTTT.

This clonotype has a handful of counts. The CDR3 DNA follows: TGTGCCAGCAGCTTAGTTGTGACTAGCGGGGCCCCCTCCTACAATGAGCAGTTCTTC. Encoded protein: CASSLVVTSGAPSYNEQFF. J is TRBJ2-1 and V is TRBV11-2; 11 bases line up with TRBD2. Trimming took 1 base from V and 0 from J; bases not matched to a gene: 8. This CDR3 is built from 19 residues. Germline V gene sequence: CDR1 SGHAT, CDR2 FQNNGV.

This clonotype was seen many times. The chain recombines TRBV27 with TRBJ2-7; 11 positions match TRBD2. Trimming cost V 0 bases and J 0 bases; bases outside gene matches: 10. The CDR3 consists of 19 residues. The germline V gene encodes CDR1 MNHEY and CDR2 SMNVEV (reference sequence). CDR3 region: CASSLSRTGTSGSSYEQYF. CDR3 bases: TGTGCCAGCAGTTTATCCCGTACCGGGACTAGCGGTAGCTCCTACGAGCAGTACTTC.

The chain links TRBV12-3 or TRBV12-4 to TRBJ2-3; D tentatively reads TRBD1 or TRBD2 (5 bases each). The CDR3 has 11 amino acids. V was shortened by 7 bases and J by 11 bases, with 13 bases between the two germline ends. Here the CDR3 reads CASTTGRKQYF. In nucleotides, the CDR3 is TGTGCCAGCACAACGGGGCGGAAGCAGTATTTT.

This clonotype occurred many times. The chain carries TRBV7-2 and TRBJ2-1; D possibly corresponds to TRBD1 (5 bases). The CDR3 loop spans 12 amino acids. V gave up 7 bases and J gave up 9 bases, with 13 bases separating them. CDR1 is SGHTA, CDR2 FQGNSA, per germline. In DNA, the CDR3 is TGTGCCAGCAAGCAGGGTATAGTTGAGCAGTTCTTC. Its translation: CASKQGIVEQFF.

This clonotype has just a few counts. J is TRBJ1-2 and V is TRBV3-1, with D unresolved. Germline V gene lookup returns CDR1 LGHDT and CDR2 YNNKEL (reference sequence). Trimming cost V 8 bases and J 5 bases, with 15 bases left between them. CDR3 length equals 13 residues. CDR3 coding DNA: TGTGCCAGCTGCGCCAGCCTCGGGTATGGCTACACCTTC. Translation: CASCASLGYGYTF.

CDR3 in DNA: TGCAGTGCAGTCGAGGACAGGGTAGTTTATAGCACAGATACGCAGTATTTT. It specifies CSAVEDRVVYSTDTQYF. The J gene is TRBJ2-3, the V gene TRBV20-1; 8 bases fit TRBD1. V gave up 6 bases and J gave up 0 bases; unmatched junction bases: 14. The CDR3 length is 17 residues. Germline-derived CDR1 and CDR2 are DFQATT and SNEGSKA (reference sequence).

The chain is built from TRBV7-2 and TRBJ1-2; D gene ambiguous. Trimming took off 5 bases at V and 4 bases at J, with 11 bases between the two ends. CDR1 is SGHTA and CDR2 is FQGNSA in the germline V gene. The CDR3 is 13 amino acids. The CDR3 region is CASSRREGYGYTF. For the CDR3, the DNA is TGTGCCAGCAGCCGCCGCGAGGGCTATGGCTACACCTTC.

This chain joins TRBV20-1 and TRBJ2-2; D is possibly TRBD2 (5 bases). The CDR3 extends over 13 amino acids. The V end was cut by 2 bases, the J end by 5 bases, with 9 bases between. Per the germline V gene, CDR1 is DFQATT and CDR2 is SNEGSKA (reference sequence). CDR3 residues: CSARSTGTGELFF. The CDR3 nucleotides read TGCAGTGCTAGATCGACGGGAACCGGGGAGCTGTTTTTT.

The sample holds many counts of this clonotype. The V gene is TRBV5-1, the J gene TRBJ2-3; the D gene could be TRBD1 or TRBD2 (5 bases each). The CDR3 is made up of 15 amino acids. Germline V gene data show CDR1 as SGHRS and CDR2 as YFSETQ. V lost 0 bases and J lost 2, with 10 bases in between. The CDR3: CASSLVGGTTDTQYF. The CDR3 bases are TGCGCCAGCAGCTTGGTGGGTGGGACCACAGATACGCAGTATTTT.

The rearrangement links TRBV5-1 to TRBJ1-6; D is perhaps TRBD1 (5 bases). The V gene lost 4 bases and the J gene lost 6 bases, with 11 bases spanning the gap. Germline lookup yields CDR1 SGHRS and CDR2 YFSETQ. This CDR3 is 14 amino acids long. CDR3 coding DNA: TGCGCCAGCAGCGTTGGGGGTCCTAATTCACCCCTCCACTTT. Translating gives CASSVGGPNSPLHF. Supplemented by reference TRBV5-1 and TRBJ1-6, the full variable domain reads KAGVTQTPRYLIKTRGQQVTLSCSPISGHRSVSWYQQTPGQGLQFLFEYFSETQRNKGNFPGRFSGRQFSNSRSEMNVSTLELGDSALYLCASSVGGPNSPLHFGNGTRLTVT.

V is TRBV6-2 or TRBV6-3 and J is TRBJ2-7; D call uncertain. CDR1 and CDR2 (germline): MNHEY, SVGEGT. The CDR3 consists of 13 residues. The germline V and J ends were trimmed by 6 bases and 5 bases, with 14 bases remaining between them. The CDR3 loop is CASRGLGSHEQYF. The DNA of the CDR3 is TGTGCCAGCAGGGGCCTAGGTTCCCACGAGCAGTACTTC.

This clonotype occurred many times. CDR3 protein: CASSSLNTGELFF. The CDR3 DNA follows: TGTGCCAGCAGTTCTCTTAACACCGGGGAGCTGTTTTTT. This chain joins TRBV28 and TRBJ2-2; D is unresolved. CDR1 MDHEN and CDR2 SYDVKM come from the germline V gene. V was clipped by 4 bases and J by 2 bases, with 5 bases between them. The CDR3 covers 13 residues.